This T cell receptor (beta chain) emerged from a study of CXCR3-negative and CXCR3-positive naive CD8 T cells. Study-level findings and limits: CXCR3-negative and CXCR3-positive naive cells shared comparable TRBV-TRBJ usage, but memory cells did not. Much lower diversity was found in memory CD8+ cells, while both naive subsets had comparably high diversity. The study inferred TCR strength from TRB CDR3 properties and found comparable surface CD5 between naive subsets. The TRB CDR3s that CXCR3-positive naive cells carried were more hydrophobic than those of CXCR3-negative naive cells.

A note on this clonotype: The antigen is unknown.

The CDR3 runs to 17 residues. Germline V gives CDR1 ENHRY, CDR2 SYGVKD. Each TRB cDNA library was prepared by 5' RACE (with UMI labels). For each CDR3 protein, TCRdb gives one entry from its re-call of the 5' RACE reads, without DNA. The sample holds some 120,000 distinct CDR3 sequences. This receptor was obtained from a human donor in good health. Some clones in this sample may be carry-over from other donors' samples. The specimen was naive CXCR3+ CD8+ T cells from blood. Indicated subset: CD45RO-CCR7+CD27+CD95- naive CD8+ T cells expressing CXCR3 (TNR3+). J is TRBJ2-1 and V is TRBV10-3. The CDR3 sequence is CAISEPDFKASYNEQFF.